Following are 22 T cell receptor beta chains from one sample sequenced in a study of response to subunit inactivated influenza vaccine. TCRdb fed the RT-PCR reads into MiXCR, producing one record per CDR3 protein. The data hold 500,000 to 600,000 distinct CDR3 sequences, with approximately 7.6% observed a single time. The material was PBMCs from blood, obtained approximately 25 months after vaccination. These receptors originate from a man aged 45-69 years who received an inactivated influenza vaccine.

This clonotype was seen more than once but under ten times. This rearrangement joins TRBV5-8 to TRBJ2-2; D is undetermined. Germline V gene sequence: CDR1 SGHTS, CDR2 YDEGEE. V dropped 2 bases and J dropped 5 bases, with 7 bases sitting between them. The CDR3 loop spans 13 amino acids. CDR3 residues: CASSFVVTGELFF. In DNA, the CDR3 is TGTGCCAGCAGCTTCGTAGTGACCGGGGAGCTGTTTTTT.

This clonotype occurred a few times. The chain links TRBV7-2 to TRBJ1-2; TRBD1 might be the D (5 bases). V dropped 5 bases and J dropped 4 bases, with 11 bases sitting between them. The germline V gene encodes CDR1 SGHTA and CDR2 FQGNSA. The CDR3 is 13 amino acids. The CDR3 loop reads CASSPPGSYGYTF. As DNA, the CDR3 is TGTGCCAGCAGCCCCCCAGGGTCCTATGGCTACACCTTC. Complete variable domain (other parts from reference TRBV7-2 and TRBJ1-2): GAGVSQSPSNKVTEKGKDVELRCDPISGHTALYWYRQSLGQGLEFLIYFQGNSAPDKSGLPSDRFSAERTGGSVSTLTIQRTQQEDSAVYLCASSPPGSYGYTFGSGTRLTVV.

The chain combines TRBV7-9 with TRBJ2-7; 7 positions match TRBD2. Unmatched junction bases numbered 10, after V lost 5 bases and J lost 3 bases. The CDR3 covers 15 residues. In germline, CDR1 is SEHNR, CDR2 FQNEAQ (reference sequence). Written as DNA, the CDR3 is TGTGCCAGCAGCCAAGTCCCTAGCGGAAACTACGAGCAGTACTTC. It specifies CASSQVPSGNYEQYF.

This clonotype was seen many times. V and J are TRBV7-9 and TRBJ1-6; unclear D gene. Trimming shortened V by 5 bases and J by 0 bases, and 8 bases separated the two germline ends. The germline V gene has CDR1 SEHNR and CDR2 FQNEAQ (reference sequence). The CDR3 totals 15 residues. In DNA form, the CDR3 reads TGTGCCAGCAGCCCAAGTAGCTCCTATAATTCACCCCTCCACTTT. Translating it yields CASSPSSSYNSPLHF. The full variable domain, rest sourced from reference TRBV7-9 and TRBJ1-6, is DTGVSQNPRHKITKRGQNVTFRCDPISEHNRLYWYRQTLGQGPEFLTYFQNEAQLEKSRLLSDRFSAERPKGSFSTLEIQRTEQGDSAMYLCASSPSSSYNSPLHFGNGTRLTVT.

This clonotype turned up a few times. The chain employs TRBV11-1 and TRBJ1-3; weak D call: TRBD1 (6 bases). Between the trimmed V and J ends, which lost 0 bases and 0 bases, there was a span of 18 bases. Germline lookup yields CDR1 SGHAT and CDR2 FQDESV (reference sequence). The CDR3 covers 19 residues. The DNA for the CDR3 is TGTGCCAGCAGCTTAGCGCGAACCCGGGGACAACGCTCTGGAAACACCATATATTTT. It specifies CASSLARTRGQRSGNTIYF.

This clonotype was seen repeatedly, ten times or more. The chain combines TRBV18 with TRBJ2-2, with D tentatively TRBD2 (6 bases). Per germline, CDR1 KGHSH and CDR2 LQKENI. The CDR3 has 16 residues. The ends were cut back, 3 bases at V and 3 bases at J, with 14 bases in the middle. The CDR3 loop is CASSPPTGVDTGELFF. The CDR3 DNA sequence: TGTGCCAGCTCACCTCCAACGGGAGTAGACACCGGGGAGCTGTTTTTT.

The table lists this clonotype with a few counts. The V call is TRBV7-2, the J call TRBJ1-3, with a weak D call TRBD1 (6 bases). Germline CDR1 SGHTA, CDR2 FQGNSA. Trimming removed 4 bases from V and 8 bases from J, with 12 bases in between. The CDR3 length is 13 residues. The CDR3 coding sequence is TGTGCCAGCAGCTCCCTACAGGGTGACACCATATATTTT. It codes for CASSSLQGDTIYF.

This rearrangement joins TRBV12-3 or TRBV12-4 to TRBJ2-3; 13 nucleotides line up with TRBD2. The CDR3 spans 15 residues. With 3 bases clipped from V and 7 bases from J, the junction kept 4 bases outside the gene matches. CDR3 region: CASSLTSGGLYTQYF. In DNA form, the CDR3 reads TGTGCCAGCAGTTTGACTAGCGGGGGGCTGTATACGCAGTATTTT.

The rearrangement links TRBV25-1 to TRBJ2-3; D is unresolved. Trimming took off 3 bases at V and 1 base at J, with 8 bases between the two ends. Germline lookup yields CDR1 MGHDK and CDR2 SYGVNS. The CDR3 loop spans 14 amino acids. CDR3 sequence (DNA): TGTGCCAGCAGTGACCAAAAGGGCACAGATACGCAGTATTTT. This encodes CASSDQKGTDTQYF. Complete variable domain (other parts from reference TRBV25-1 and TRBJ2-3): EADIYQTPRYLVIGTGKKITLECSQTMGHDKMYWYQQDPGMELHLIHYSYGVNSTEKGDLSSESTVSRIRTEHFPLTLESARPSHTSQYLCASSDQKGTDTQYFGPGTRLTVL.

This clonotype appeared a few times. CDR3 region: CASSDPNRDYHSGELFF. In DNA form, the CDR3 reads TGTGCCAGCAGTGACCCGAACAGGGACTATCACTCCGGGGAGCTGTTTTTT. The chain uses TRBV25-1 and TRBJ2-2; D perhaps matches TRBD2 (7 bases). This CDR3 comprises 17 residues. Trimming cost V 3 bases and J 6 bases, with 20 bases left between them. CDR1 is MGHDK, CDR2 SYGVNS, per germline.

The chain recombines TRBV20-1 with TRBJ2-4, with 7 bases lining up with TRBD1. The CDR3 loop spans 15 amino acids. Germline CDR1 and CDR2: DFQATT and SNEGSKA (reference sequence). The J segment lost 0 bases and the V segment lost 5 bases, leaving 7 bases of the junction unmatched. The CDR3 coding sequence is TGCAGTGCTCCTACAGGGGCCCCAGCCAAAAACATTCAGTACTTC. Protein product: CSAPTGAPAKNIQYF.

The chain recombines TRBV20-1 with TRBJ2-1; the D is unclear. Trimming left V 0 bases short and J 0 bases short, with 12 bases between. Germline loops: CDR1 DFQATT, CDR2 SNEGSKA (reference sequence). The CDR3 consists of 16 residues. The CDR3 loop is CSARDPGLISYNEQFF. CDR3 nucleotide sequence: TGCAGTGCTAGAGACCCGGGCCTTATCTCCTACAATGAGCAGTTCTTC.

In its sample, this clonotype was seen a few times. The rearrangement joins TRBV12-3 or TRBV12-4 to TRBJ1-1, with D possibly being TRBD1 (5 bases). This CDR3 has 14 residues. The V end lost 8 bases, the J end lost 1 base, and 14 bases lay between the germline ends. The CDR3 DNA is TGTGCCAGCTCGTCCGGGACCTCGAACACTGAAGCTTTCTTT. It yields the protein CASSSGTSNTEAFF.

This chain connects TRBV28 to TRBJ2-5; 10 bases line up with TRBD2. Germline V gives CDR1 MDHEN, CDR2 SYDVKM. Germline trimming cut 3 bases from V and 1 base from J; bases unmatched to any gene: 8. The CDR3 is 17 amino acids. The CDR3 loop reads CASSFLTTSGFQETQYF. CDR3 bases: TGTGCCAGCAGTTTCCTAACGACTAGCGGGTTCCAAGAGACCCAGTACTTC.

The table lists this clonotype with many counts. The chain is built from TRBV9 and TRBJ1-2, with 8 bases aligning to TRBD1. Germline V gene lookup returns CDR1 SGDLS and CDR2 YYNGEE. J was trimmed by 3 bases and V by 4 bases; bases with no gene match: 8. The CDR3 consists of 15 residues. CDR3 protein: CASSLAPTGDYGYTF. Here the CDR3 DNA reads TGTGCCAGCAGCTTAGCCCCGACAGGGGACTATGGCTACACCTTC.

The CDR3 nucleotides read TGCAGTGCTATGACAGGGGGCCGGGGATACGAGCAGTACTTC. Translating it yields CSAMTGGRGYEQYF. This sequence joins TRBV20-1 and TRBJ2-7; 10 bases fit TRBD1. Per germline, CDR1 DFQATT and CDR2 SNEGSKA (reference sequence). CDR3 length: 14 residues. Unmatched junction bases numbered 7, after V lost 4 bases and J lost 4 bases.

At least ten counts were recorded for this clonotype. The V call is TRBV4-2, the J call TRBJ1-2; no clear D. CDR1 and CDR2 from the germline V gene are LGHNA and YNFKEQ. The CDR3 extends over 15 amino acids. V lost 1 base and J 7 bases, leaving 16 bases between the germline ends. The CDR3 spells CASSQVHPTTGGYTF. The CDR3 DNA reads as TGTGCCAGCAGCCAAGTTCACCCGACAACCGGTGGCTACACCTTC.

Only a few counts were recorded for this clonotype. The chain links TRBV19 to TRBJ2-1; a possible D gene is TRBD2 (6 bases). Germline V gene sequence: CDR1 LNHDA, CDR2 SQIVND (reference sequence). Trimming removed 7 bases from V and 2 bases from J, with 12 bases in between. The CDR3 is 14 residues long. The CDR3 nucleotides read TGTGCCAGTACGGAGGGCTACCCCTACAATGAGCAGTTCTTC. Translating it yields CASTEGYPYNEQFF. Full variable domain (missing parts from reference TRBV19 and TRBJ2-1): DGGITQSPKYLFRKEGQNVTLSCEQNLNHDAMYWYRQDPGQGLRLIYYSQIVNDFQKGDIAEGYSVSREKKESFPLTVTSAQKNPTAFYLCASTEGYPYNEQFFGPGTRLTVL.

This clonotype came up a few times. The V gene is TRBV5-1, the J gene TRBJ2-7; 7 positions match TRBD2. J was trimmed by 2 bases and V by 4 bases; bases with no gene match: 9. The length of the CDR3 is 15 residues. The germline gives CDR1 SGHRS, CDR2 YFSETQ. This CDR3 is CASSPWGGEAYEQYF. CDR3 bases: TGCGCCAGCAGCCCCTGGGGGGGGGAAGCCTACGAGCAGTACTTC.

This clonotype was counted many times. V is TRBV5-1 and J is TRBJ2-7; 7 bases agree with TRBD2. The CDR3 has 15 amino acids. V lost 6 bases, J lost 4 bases, and 13 bases stayed unmatched. CDR1 is SGHRS, CDR2 YFSETQ, per germline. CDR3 sequence: CASNPFGISGYEQYF. CDR3 in DNA: TGCGCCAGCAACCCTTTCGGAATTAGCGGGTACGAGCAGTACTTC.

With regard to this clonotype: One junction end does not reproduce the germline sequence, and a read error may be involved. The chain has TRBV20-1 and TRBJ2-3; 9 bases fit TRBD1. CDR3 size: 16 residues. Germline CDR1 and CDR2: DFQATT and SNEGSKA (reference sequence). The CDR3 loop is CSARAVGQGLSDTRYF. Here the CDR3 DNA reads TGCAGTGCTAGAGCCGTGGGACAGGGTCTATCAGATACGCGGTATTTT.

This clonotype was counted ten times or more. This chain uses TRBV5-1 with TRBJ2-7; the D is unclear. V was clipped by 0 bases and J by 4 bases, with 14 bases between them. The CDR3 length is 15 residues. Per germline, CDR1 SGHRS and CDR2 YFSETQ. The CDR3 loop reads CASSLDFLGSYEQYF. Written as DNA, the CDR3 is TGCGCCAGCAGCTTGGATTTCCTCGGAAGTTACGAGCAGTACTTC.